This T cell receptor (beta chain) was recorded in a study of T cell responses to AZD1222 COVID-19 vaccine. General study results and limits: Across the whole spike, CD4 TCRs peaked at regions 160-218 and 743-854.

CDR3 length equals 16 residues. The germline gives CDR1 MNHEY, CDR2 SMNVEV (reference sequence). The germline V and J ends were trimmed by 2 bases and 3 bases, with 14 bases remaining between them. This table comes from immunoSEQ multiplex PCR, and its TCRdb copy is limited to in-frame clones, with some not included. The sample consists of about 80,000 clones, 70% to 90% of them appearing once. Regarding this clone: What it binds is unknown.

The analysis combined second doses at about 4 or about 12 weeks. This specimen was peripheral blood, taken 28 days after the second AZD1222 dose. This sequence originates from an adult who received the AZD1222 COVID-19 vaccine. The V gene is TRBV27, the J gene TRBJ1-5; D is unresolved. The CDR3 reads CASSLKASSFNQPQHF. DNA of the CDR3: TGTGCCAGCAGTTTAAAGGCCAGTAGCTTCAATCAGCCCCAGCATTTT.